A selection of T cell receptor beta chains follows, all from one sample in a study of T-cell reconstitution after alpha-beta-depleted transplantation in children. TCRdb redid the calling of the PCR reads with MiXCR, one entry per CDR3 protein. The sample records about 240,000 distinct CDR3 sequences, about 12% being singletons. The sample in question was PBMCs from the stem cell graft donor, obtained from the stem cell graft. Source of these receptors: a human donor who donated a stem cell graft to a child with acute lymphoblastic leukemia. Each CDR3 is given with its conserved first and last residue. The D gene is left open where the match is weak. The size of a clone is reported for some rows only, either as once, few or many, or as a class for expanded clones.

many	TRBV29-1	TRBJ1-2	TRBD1	TGCAGCGTTGAATCGGACAGGGTCTATGGCTACACCTTC	CSVESDRVYGYTF
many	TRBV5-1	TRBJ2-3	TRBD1	TGCGCCAGCAGCTTACAGGGGCAAGGGGATACGCAGTATTTT	CASSLQGQGDTQYF
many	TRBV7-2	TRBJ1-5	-	TGTGCCAGCAGCCCCTCATTGGGGGGCGGCCAGCCCCAGCATTTT	CASSPSLGGGQPQHF
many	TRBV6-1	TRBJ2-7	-	TGTGCCAGCAGTGTCTACAGGAGTCCCTACGAGCAGTACTTC	CASSVYRSPYEQYF
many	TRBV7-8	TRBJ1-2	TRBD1	TGTGCCAGCAGCTCGAGTTCGCTAGAGGGACAGGCGTTAGATGGCTACACCTTC	CASSSSSLEGQALDGYTF
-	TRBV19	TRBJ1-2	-	TGTGCCAGTAGTGTGACGGTTGGGGGCTACACCTTC	CASSVTVGGYTF
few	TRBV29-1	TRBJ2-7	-	TGCAGCGTTGGACAGGCCTCCTACGAGCAGTACTTC	CSVGQASYEQYF
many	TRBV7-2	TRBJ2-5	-	TGTGCCAGCAGCTTAGGAGCCTCCCAAGAGACCCAGTACTTC	CASSLGASQETQYF
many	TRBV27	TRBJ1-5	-	TGTGCCAGCAGTTTCCGGGATAGCAATCAGCCCCAGCATTTT	CASSFRDSNQPQHF
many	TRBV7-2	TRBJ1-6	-	TGTGCCAGCAGCTCCACCGGACAGATCCTTAATTCACCCCTCCACTTT	CASSSTGQILNSPLHF
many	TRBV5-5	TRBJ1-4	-	TGTGCCAGCAGCCCGGTTGGGGGGCCAGCGGTAAAACTGTTTTTT	CASSPVGGPAVKLFF
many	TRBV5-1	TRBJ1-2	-	TGCGCCAGCAGCTTGTCCCCGGGGGAGAACTATGGCTACACCTTC	CASSLSPGENYGYTF